These T cell receptor beta chains were read from a single sample in a study of T cell responses to AZD1222 COVID-19 vaccine. Here immunoSEQ multiplex PCR was the method, and the copy in TCRdb shows in-frame clones only, minus some. The sample has some 130,000 clones, about nine tenths seen once. Sample: peripheral blood, taken 28 days after the second AZD1222 dose. The receptors stem from an adult who received the AZD1222 COVID-19 vaccine. CDR3s include the opening cysteine and the closing phenylalanine or tryptophan. The D gene is left open where the match is weak. Where a row states a size, it is once, few, many or the class of an expanded clone; other rows omit it.

clone_size j_call d_call v_call cdr3_nt cdr3_aa
- TRBJ2-5 TRBD2 TRBV5-1 TGCGCCAGCAGCTTGGGCCCCGTGGGGGGGCAAGAGACCCAGTACTTC CASSLGPVGGQETQYF
- TRBJ1-2 - TRBV19 TGTGCCAGTAGTATAGATAACAGCTTCTATGGCTACACCTTC CASSIDNSFYGYTF
once TRBJ1-4 - TRBV6-1 TGTGCCAGCAGTGTCAAGGAGAGGGGGGGCGCGGGTGAAAAACTGTTTTTT CASSVKERGGAGEKLFF
- TRBJ2-3 TRBD2 TRBV18 TGTGCCAGCTCACCTCTAGCGGGAGGCGCGTCTAGCACAGATACGCAGTATTTT CASSPLAGGASSTDTQYF
- TRBJ2-3 TRBD2 TRBV5-1 TGCGCCAGCAGCTGGACTAGCGGGAGAGTAGCAGATACGCAGTATTTT CASSWTSGRVADTQYF
- TRBJ2-1 - TRBV7-6 TGTGCCAGTGTCCCGTTGCGTGAGCAGTTCTTC CASVPLREQFF
- TRBJ1-4 - TRBV14 TGTGCCAGCAGCCAATGGGCAGACAGGCGTGGTGAAAAACTGTTTTTT CASSQWADRRGEKLFF
- TRBJ1-2 TRBD1 TRBV5-6 TGTGCCAGCGAAACCAGGGGGCAGGTCTATGGCTACACCTTC CASETRGQVYGYTF
- TRBJ2-1 TRBD2 TRBV28 TGTGCCAGCAGTTTGCTAGCGGGGCTGTACAATGAGCAGTTCTTC CASSLLAGLYNEQFF
- TRBJ1-2 TRBD1 TRBV28 TGTGCCAGCAACGTACAGGGGTTTGCCAACTATGGCTACACCTTC CASNVQGFANYGYTF
- TRBJ1-2 TRBD1 TRBV9 TGTGCCAGCAGCGTAGCCCCGACAGGGTTCGACTATGGCTACACCTTC CASSVAPTGFDYGYTF
few TRBJ2-6 - TRBV6-4 TGTGCCAGCAGTGACGGGGCTGGGGCCAACGTCCTGACTTTC CASSDGAGANVLTF
- TRBJ2-1 - TRBV28 TGTGCCAGCATTCCGGAGGGCAGCTCCTACAATGAGCAGTTCTTC CASIPEGSSYNEQFF
- TRBJ2-7 - TRBV19 TGTGCCAGTAGTCCCCGAGGGACCCTCGGGGCCGAGCAGTACTTC CASSPRGTLGAEQYF
- TRBJ1-2 - TRBV7-3 TGTGCCAGCAGCTTAACTCACGTGGATGGCTACACCTTC CASSLTHVDGYTF
- TRBJ2-5 TRBD2 TRBV4-2 TGTGCCAGCCGCACTAGCGGGAGGGCGGTAGAGACCCAGTACTTC CASRTSGRAVETQYF
- TRBJ2-1 TRBD2 TRBV5-1 TGCGCCAGCAGCTTGGCAGGGCTAGCGGAGTACAATGAGCAGTTCTTC CASSLAGLAEYNEQFF
- TRBJ2-7 TRBD1 TRBV19 TGTGCCAGTAGTATTGACAGGGGAAATGAGCAGTACTTC CASSIDRGNEQYF
- TRBJ1-3 TRBD1 TRBV28 TGTGCCAGCAGTGAAAACAGGGGGCCGAACACCATATATTTT CASSENRGPNTIYF
once TRBJ1-1 - TRBV5-1 TGCGCCAGCAGCTTACATCAGGGCCCCCGGATGTCTGAAGCTTTCTTT CASSLHQGPRMSEAFF
- TRBJ1-4 - TRBV2 TGTGCCAGCAGCGGTGACAGGCGCGCTGAAAAACTGTTTTTT CASSGDRRAEKLFF
- TRBJ2-5 - TRBV6-1 TGTGCCAGCAGTGAAATTTTGTTCAGGGGCCAAGAGACCCAGTACTTC CASSEILFRGQETQYF
- TRBJ2-3 - TRBV19 TGTGCCAGTAGTATAGGATATAGCTTATTGGATACGCAGTATTTT CASSIGYSLLDTQYF
once TRBJ1-5 TRBD1 TRBV19 TGTGCCAGTAGTATGACAGGGGGCGCGGGTAATCAGCCCCAGCATTTT CASSMTGGAGNQPQHF
- TRBJ1-2 TRBD1 TRBV5-1 TGCGCCAGCAGCGCCGGGACAGGTCTACGTTCTTATACAAACTATGGCTACACCTTC CASSAGTGLRSYTNYGYTF
once TRBJ1-2 - TRBV6-5 TGTGCCAGCACCCCCGAGGGTTGGGGCTACACCTTC CASTPEGWGYTF
- TRBJ1-5 - TRBV5-1 TGCGCCAGCAGCTTGGCCGGTGCCCCGGGGTCGCCCCAGCATTTT CASSLAGAPGSPQHF
- TRBJ1-2 TRBD1 TRBV6-1 TGTGCCAGCAGTGAACTGAACAGGGGTTATGGCTACACCTTC CASSELNRGYGYTF
- TRBJ1-1 - TRBV10-3 TGTGCCATCAGTGAATGGGGGGTTGAAGCTTTCTTT CAISEWGVEAFF
- TRBJ1-3 - TRBV18 TGTGCCAGCTCTCCTGGCGGGAGCTCTGGAAACACCATATATTTT CASSPGGSSGNTIYF
- TRBJ2-2 - TRBV9 TGTGCCAGCAGCGTATTCGGGTCCGGGGAGCTGTTTTTT CASSVFGSGELFF
medium-sized TRBJ1-3 - TRBV30 TGTGCCTGGAGTGTATGGGAGACAGCTGGAAACACCATATATTTT CAWSVWETAGNTIYF
- TRBJ2-3 - TRBV5-1 TGCGCCAGCAGCTTGGATTTAGGAGATCCCTGGTATTTT CASSLDLGDPWYF
- TRBJ2-2 - TRBV12-3/TRBV12-4 TGTGCCAGCAAGGGAGGGGAGCTGTTTTTT CASKGGELFF
- TRBJ1-1 TRBD1 TRBV4-1 TGCGCCAGCAGCCCCAAGGAGGGGGCCATGAACACTGAAGCTTTCTTT CASSPKEGAMNTEAFF
- TRBJ1-4 - TRBV18 TGTGCCAGCTCACCACAGGACAGTAATGAAAAACTGTTTTTT CASSPQDSNEKLFF
- TRBJ1-3 - TRBV5-1 TGCGCCAGCAGCCACCTGCAAAGGAACTCTGGAAACACCATATATTTT CASSHLQRNSGNTIYF
- TRBJ2-2 - TRBV29-1 TGCAGCGTTGGTGTAGGATCGAACACCGGGGAGCTGTTTTTT CSVGVGSNTGELFF
- TRBJ1-2 TRBD1 TRBV6-6 TGTGCCAGCAGGGGACAGGGGCGATCGAATTACTATGGCTACACCTTC CASRGQGRSNYYGYTF
few TRBJ2-1 TRBD2 TRBV7-9 TGTGCCAGCAGCTTTACCACGGGGGGGACCTACAATGAGCAGTTCTTC CASSFTTGGTYNEQFF
many TRBJ1-6 - TRBV6-6 TGTGCCAGCAGTTCCCCGGGAAATAATTCACCCCTCCACTTT CASSSPGNNSPLHF
- TRBJ2-2 TRBD2 TRBV27 TGTGCCAGCAGGCGGGAGGGACGTAACACCGGGGAGCTGTTTTTT CASRREGRNTGELFF
- TRBJ2-2 TRBD1 TRBV5-1 TGCGCCAGCAGCTTGGTTAGGGGGCAAACCGGGGAGCTGTTTTTT CASSLVRGQTGELFF
- TRBJ2-5 - TRBV9 TGTGCCAGCAGCGTAAGGAGCGCTTGGGACCAAGAGACCCAGTACTTC CASSVRSAWDQETQYF
- TRBJ2-5 - TRBV6-4 TGTGCCAGCAGTGCCGTGCGGGAGACCCAGTACTTC CASSAVRETQYF
- TRBJ2-5 - TRBV7-9 TGTGCCAGCAGCTTTTTCTTACAAGAGACCCAGTACTTC CASSFFLQETQYF
- TRBJ2-7 - TRBV4-2 TGTGCCAGCAGCCAGACCCCAGGGGACGGCTACGAGCAGTACTTC CASSQTPGDGYEQYF
- TRBJ1-6 TRBD1 TRBV7-8 TGTGCCAGCAGCTTGGGGACAGGATCCTATTCACCCCTCCACTTT CASSLGTGSYSPLHF
- TRBJ2-2 - TRBV7-6 TGTGCCAGCAGCTTAGAGCGGCCGAACACCGGGGAGCTGTTTTTT CASSLERPNTGELFF
- TRBJ2-3 - TRBV5-4 TGTGCCAGCGGCCTGTCGGGGGATACGCAGTATTTT CASGLSGDTQYF
- TRBJ2-7 TRBD1 TRBV12-3/TRBV12-4 TGTGCCAGCGGGCTCCGACAGGGAAGAAAGCAGTACTTC CASGLRQGRKQYF
- TRBJ2-5 - TRBV6-5 TGTGCCAGCACCGGGGGAGCTGAGACCCAGTACTTC CASTGGAETQYF
- TRBJ1-1 - TRBV6-6 TGTGCCAGCTTGGGGTCAGAATACACTGAAGCTTTCTTT CASLGSEYTEAFF
- TRBJ1-2 - TRBV9 TGTGCCAGCAGCGTAGGGGGGTCCACCATCTATGGCTACACCTTC CASSVGGSTIYGYTF
- TRBJ2-3 - TRBV9 TGTGCCAGCAGCACCGACCCCGGGACTAGCACAGATACGCAGTATTTT CASSTDPGTSTDTQYF
- TRBJ1-6 TRBD1 TRBV27 TGTGCCAGCAGTCCTAGTCCCCCATCGGACAGGGTGGCTTCACCCCTCCACTTT CASSPSPPSDRVASPLHF
once TRBJ1-5 - TRBV4-2 TGTGCCAGCAGCCAGCGGGCCGCTGACAATCAGCCCCAGCATTTT CASSQRAADNQPQHF